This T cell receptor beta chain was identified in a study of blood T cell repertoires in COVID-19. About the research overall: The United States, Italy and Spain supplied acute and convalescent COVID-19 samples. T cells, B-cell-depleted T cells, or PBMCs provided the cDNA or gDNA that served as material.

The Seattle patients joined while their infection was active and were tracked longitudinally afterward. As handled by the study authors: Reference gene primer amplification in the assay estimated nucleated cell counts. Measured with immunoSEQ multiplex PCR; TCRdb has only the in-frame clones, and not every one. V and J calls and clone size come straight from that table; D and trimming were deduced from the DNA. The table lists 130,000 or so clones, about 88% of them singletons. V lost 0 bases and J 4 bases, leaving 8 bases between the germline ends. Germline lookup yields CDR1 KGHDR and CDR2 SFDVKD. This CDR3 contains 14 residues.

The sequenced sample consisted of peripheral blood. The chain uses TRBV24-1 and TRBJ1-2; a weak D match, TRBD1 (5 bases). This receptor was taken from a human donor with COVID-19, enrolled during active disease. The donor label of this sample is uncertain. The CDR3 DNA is TGTGCCACCAGTGATTTGTCTCAGGGCTATGGCTACACCTTC. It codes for CATSDLSQGYGYTF.